The 8 T cell receptor beta chains presented below share a single source sample, sequenced in a study of Graves' ophthalmopathy and Graves' hyperthyroidism. RNA transcripts were the template, and TCR beta CDR3 regions were amplified from them. The first round was an RT-PCR with HTBI primers, and the second round was a multiplex PCR. MiXCR was run by TCRdb on the multiplex PCR reads, yielding one entry per CDR3 protein. The sample carries hundreds of thousands of distinct CDR3 sequences, around 20% recorded once. Material: peripheral blood. The receptors derive from a woman aged 18 to 35 with stable Graves' hyperthyroidism.

This clonotype was recorded many times. The chain links TRBV9 to TRBJ1-1, with a possible D match to TRBD1 (5 bases). The ends were cut back, 0 bases at V and 3 bases at J, with 18 bases in the middle. From germline, CDR1 is SGDLS and CDR2 YYNGEE. CDR3 length: 17 amino acids. Written as DNA, the CDR3 is TGTGCCAGCAGCGTAGGTCTAGTGGGGCGCGAGGACACTGAAGCTTTCTTT. This translates into CASSVGLVGREDTEAFF.

This clonotype occurred many times. V and J are TRBV20-1 and TRBJ2-5; 8 bases are shared with TRBD2. V was clipped by 8 bases and J by 2 bases; unmatched bases: 4. CDR3 length equals 12 residues. The germline CDR1 and CDR2 sequences are DFQATT and SNEGSKA (reference sequence). The CDR3 DNA reads as TGCAGTCCGATAGCGGGACAAGAGACCCAGTACTTC. As protein: CSPIAGQETQYF.

In its sample, this clonotype was seen a few times. The chain couples TRBV5-1 to TRBJ2-7, with 9 bases aligning to TRBD1. Germline V gene data show CDR1 as SGHRS and CDR2 as YFSETQ. V shed 5 bases and J 1 base; nucleotides not matched to a gene: 10. This CDR3 has 16 amino acids. The CDR3 protein is CASSPNPGQGSYEQYF. Here the CDR3 DNA reads TGCGCCAGCAGTCCCAATCCGGGACAGGGTTCCTACGAGCAGTACTTC.

This clonotype was seen a handful of times. The chain uses TRBV5-1 and TRBJ2-5; 10 positions agree with TRBD1. CDR1 SGHRS and CDR2 YFSETQ come from the germline V gene. The ends lost 4 bases at V and 7 bases at J; junction bases unmatched: 13. This CDR3 comprises 16 residues. The CDR3 spells CASSNPGTGVIGTQYF. Written as DNA, the CDR3 is TGCGCCAGCAGCAACCCCGGGACAGGGGTAATAGGGACCCAGTACTTC.

Ten or more counts support this clonotype. The chain has TRBV28 and TRBJ2-7; perhaps TRBD2 as D (6 bases). V dropped 6 bases and J dropped 5 bases, with 17 bases sitting between them. This CDR3 has 14 amino acids. Per the germline V gene, CDR1 is MDHEN and CDR2 is SYDVKM. CDR3 bases: TGTGCCAGCAGACCTATAGGGGAGGTAAACGAGCAGTACTTC. As protein: CASRPIGEVNEQYF.

This clonotype was recorded many times. The genes are TRBV27 and TRBJ1-6, with no clear D. Germline loops: CDR1 MNHEY, CDR2 SMNVEV (reference sequence). The CDR3 is 12 amino acids. V shed 3 bases and J shed 9 bases, with 6 bases lying between them. CDR3 bases: TGTGCCAGCAGTTTTTTTGGTTCACCCCTCCACTTT. Its protein product is CASSFFGSPLHF.

This clonotype came up many times. CDR3 sequence: CSAREREGQETQYF. Here the CDR3 DNA reads TGCAGTGCTAGGGAGCGGGAGGGGCAAGAGACCCAGTACTTC. This chain uses TRBV20-1 with TRBJ2-5; TRBD2 aligns across 10 bases. The CDR3 extends over 14 amino acids. J was trimmed by 2 bases and V by 3 bases; bases with no gene match: 3. Germline V CDR1 and CDR2: DFQATT, SNEGSKA (reference sequence).

The sample holds many counts of this clonotype. The chain combines TRBV5-1 with TRBJ2-7; TRBD1 matches at 7 bases. The CDR3 sequence is 14 residues long. V dropped 6 bases and J dropped 2; count of bases not matched to a gene: 8. The germline CDR1 and CDR2 sequences are SGHRS and YFSETQ. CDR3 protein: CASIPDRAPYEQYF. The CDR3 DNA reads TGCGCCAGCATCCCCGACAGGGCCCCCTACGAGCAGTACTTC.